This T cell receptor beta chain appears in the sequencing data of a study of shared clonotypes between healthy human individuals. TCRdb's copy holds only in-frame clones and misses some; the assay was immunoSEQ multiplex PCR. Among 1.5 million to 1.9 million clones listed, around 98% were seen once. Germline V gene data show CDR1 as SGHDT and CDR2 as YYEEEE. The CDR3 covers 13 residues. Trimming removed 4 bases from V and 2 bases from J, with 7 bases in between. The sequencing input was naive CD4+ T cells sorted from blood. As for subset: CD45RA+ positively selected. This sequence joins TRBV5-6 and TRBJ1-5; D may be TRBD1 (6 bases). The clonotype was recovered from a man aged 25 to 45 in good health. The CDR3 reads CASSRTGNQPQHF. In DNA, the CDR3 is TGTGCCAGCAGCCGGACAGGCAATCAGCCCCAGCATTTT. The full variable domain, rest sourced from reference TRBV5-6 and TRBJ1-5, is DAGVTQSPTHLIKTRGQQVTLRCSPKSGHDTVSWYQQALGQGPQFIFQYYEEEERQRGNFPDRFSGHQFPNYSSELNVNALLLGDSALYLCASSRTGNQPQHFGDGTRLSIL.